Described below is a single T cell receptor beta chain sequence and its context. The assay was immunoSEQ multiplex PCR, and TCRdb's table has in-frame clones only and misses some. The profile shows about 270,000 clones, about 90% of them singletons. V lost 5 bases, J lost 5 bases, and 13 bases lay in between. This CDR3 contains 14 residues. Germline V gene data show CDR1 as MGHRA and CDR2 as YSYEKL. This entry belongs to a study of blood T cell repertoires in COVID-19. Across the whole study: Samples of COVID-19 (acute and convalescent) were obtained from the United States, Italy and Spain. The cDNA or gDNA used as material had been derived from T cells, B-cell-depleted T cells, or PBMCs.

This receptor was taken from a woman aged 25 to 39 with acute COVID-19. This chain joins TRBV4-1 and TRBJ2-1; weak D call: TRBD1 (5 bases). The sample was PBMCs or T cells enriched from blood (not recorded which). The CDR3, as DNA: TGCGCCAGCAGCTCTCAGGGCCGGAACAATGAGCAGTTCTTC. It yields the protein CASSSQGRNNEQFF.